Listed below are T cell receptor beta chains from one sample, sequenced in a study of blood T cell repertoires in COVID-19. Clones were read by immunoSEQ multiplex PCR, and TCRdb kept only the in-frame ones, dropping some. This table holds 250,000 to 350,000 clones, around 91% found once. The sequenced material came from PBMCs or T cells enriched from blood (not recorded which). The receptors shown here come from a woman aged 18-35 years who had recovered from COVID-19. Each CDR3 is given with its conserved first and last residue. The order of the fields is clone size, D gene, J gene, V gene, CDR3 protein, CDR3 DNA. The D gene is left open where the match is weak. Rows give clone size only sometimes, using once, few, many, or a class for an expanded clone.

abundance: few
d_gene: -
j_gene: TRBJ1-2
v_gene: TRBV9
CDR3aa: CASSVDSLGGGTF
CDR3nt: TGTGCCAGCAGCGTAGACTCGTTGGGAGGTGGCACCTTC

abundance: -
d_gene: -
j_gene: TRBJ2-1
v_gene: TRBV6-5
CDR3aa: CASSEVDYNEQFF
CDR3nt: TGTGCCAGTTCCGAGGTTGACTACAATGAGCAGTTCTTC

abundance: once
d_gene: TRBD1
j_gene: TRBJ1-2
v_gene: TRBV7-2
CDR3aa: CATSVGGQGLSGYTF
CDR3nt: TGTGCCACCTCGGTGGGAGGACAGGGGCTAAGTGGCTACACCTTC

abundance: -
d_gene: TRBD2
j_gene: TRBJ2-1
v_gene: TRBV5-1
CDR3aa: CASSTGTSGGAGIEFF
CDR3nt: TGCGCCAGCAGCACCGGGACTAGCGGGGGGGCCGGCATTGAATTCTTC

abundance: -
d_gene: -
j_gene: TRBJ1-5
v_gene: TRBV7-6
CDR3aa: CASSLAPGGGNQPQHF
CDR3nt: TGTGCCAGCAGCTTAGCCCCCGGGGGAGGCAATCAGCCCCAGCATTTT

abundance: -
d_gene: -
j_gene: TRBJ1-2
v_gene: TRBV7-3
CDR3aa: CASSPFGQGRCTF
CDR3nt: TGTGCCAGCAGCCCCTTCGGACAAGGCAGATGTACCTTC

abundance: -
d_gene: -
j_gene: TRBJ1-6
v_gene: TRBV10-3
CDR3aa: CAISESFGRRVNSPLHF
CDR3nt: TGTGCCATCAGTGAGTCGTTTGGGAGAAGGGTTAATTCACCCCTCCACTTT

abundance: -
d_gene: -
j_gene: TRBJ2-2
v_gene: TRBV2
CDR3aa: CASSAEAGELFF
CDR3nt: TGTGCCAGCAGTGCCGAGGCCGGGGAGCTGTTTTTT

abundance: many
d_gene: TRBD1
j_gene: TRBJ2-7
v_gene: TRBV10-1
CDR3aa: CASSSEGTGVPPDEQYF
CDR3nt: TGCGCCAGCAGTTCTGAAGGGACAGGGGTCCCCCCGGACGAGCAGTACTTC

abundance: -
d_gene: TRBD2
j_gene: TRBJ2-1
v_gene: TRBV5-1
CDR3aa: CASSTGLAGSYNEQFF
CDR3nt: TGCGCCAGCAGCACCGGACTAGCGGGCTCCTACAATGAGCAGTTCTTC

abundance: -
d_gene: -
j_gene: TRBJ2-5
v_gene: TRBV6-2/TRBV6-3
CDR3aa: CASSYRYRGGETQYF
CDR3nt: TGTGCCAGCAGTTACCGGTACAGGGGGGGAGAGACCCAGTACTTC

abundance: -
d_gene: -
j_gene: TRBJ1-3
v_gene: TRBV14
CDR3aa: CASTVSGNTIYF
CDR3nt: TGTGCCAGCACCGTCTCTGGAAACACCATATATTTT

abundance: -
d_gene: TRBD2
j_gene: TRBJ2-5
v_gene: TRBV7-9
CDR3aa: CASRRGGRETQYF
CDR3nt: TGTGCCAGCAGGCGGGGGGGCCGCGAGACCCAGTACTTC